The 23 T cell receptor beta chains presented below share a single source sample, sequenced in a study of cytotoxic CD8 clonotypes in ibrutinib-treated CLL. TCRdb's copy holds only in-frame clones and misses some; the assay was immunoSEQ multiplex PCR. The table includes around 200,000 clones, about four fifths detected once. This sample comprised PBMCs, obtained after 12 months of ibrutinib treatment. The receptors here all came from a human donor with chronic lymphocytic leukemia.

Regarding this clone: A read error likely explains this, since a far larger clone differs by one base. The CDR3 loop is CASSHKGTRAYEQYF. DNA of the CDR3: TGTGCCAGCAGCCATAAGGGGACTAGAGCCTACGAGCAGTACTTC. The chain joins TRBV4-2 to TRBJ2-7, with 8 bases aligning to TRBD2. The germline V gene has CDR1 LGHNA and CDR2 YNFKEQ. V lost 3 bases and J lost 2; bases outside the gene matches: 6. The CDR3 is 15 residues long.

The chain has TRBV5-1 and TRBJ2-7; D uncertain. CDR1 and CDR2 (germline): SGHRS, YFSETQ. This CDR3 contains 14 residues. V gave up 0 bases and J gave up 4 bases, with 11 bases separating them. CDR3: CASSLEVRPYEQYF. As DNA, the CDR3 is TGCGCCAGCAGCTTGGAGGTTCGACCTTACGAGCAGTACTTC.

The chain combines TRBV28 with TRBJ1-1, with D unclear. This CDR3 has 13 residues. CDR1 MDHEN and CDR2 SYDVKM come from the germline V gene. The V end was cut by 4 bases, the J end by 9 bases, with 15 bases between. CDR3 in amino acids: CASSSFGSDQAFF. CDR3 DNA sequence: TGTGCCAGCAGTTCATTCGGTAGCGACCAAGCTTTCTTT.

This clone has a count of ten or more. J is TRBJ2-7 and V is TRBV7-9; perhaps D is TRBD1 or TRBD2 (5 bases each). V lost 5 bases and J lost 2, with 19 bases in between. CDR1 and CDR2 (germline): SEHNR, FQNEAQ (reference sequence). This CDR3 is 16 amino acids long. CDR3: CASSGESGASTYEQYF. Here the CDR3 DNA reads TGTGCCAGCAGCGGGGAGAGTGGGGCATCCACCTACGAGCAGTACTTC.

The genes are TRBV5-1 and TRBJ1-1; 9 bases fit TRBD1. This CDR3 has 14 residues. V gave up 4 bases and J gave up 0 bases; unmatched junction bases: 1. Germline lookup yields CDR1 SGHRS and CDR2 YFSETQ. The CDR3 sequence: CASSGTGLNTEAFF. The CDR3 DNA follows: TGCGCCAGCAGCGGGACAGGGTTGAACACTGAAGCTTTCTTT.

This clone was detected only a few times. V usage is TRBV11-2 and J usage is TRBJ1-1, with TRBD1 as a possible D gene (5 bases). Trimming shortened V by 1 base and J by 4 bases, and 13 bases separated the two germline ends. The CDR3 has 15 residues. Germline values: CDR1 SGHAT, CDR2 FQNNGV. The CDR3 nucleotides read TGTGCCAGCAGCTTAGTTGGGGGGGATACCACTGAAGCTTTCTTT. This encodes CASSLVGGDTTEAFF. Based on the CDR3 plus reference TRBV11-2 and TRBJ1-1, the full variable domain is EAGVAQSPRYKIIEKRQSVAFWCNPISGHATLYWYQQILGQGPKLLIQFQNNGVVDDSQLPKDRFSAERLKGVDSTLKIQPAKLEDSAVYLCASSLVGGDTTEAFFGQGTRLTVV.

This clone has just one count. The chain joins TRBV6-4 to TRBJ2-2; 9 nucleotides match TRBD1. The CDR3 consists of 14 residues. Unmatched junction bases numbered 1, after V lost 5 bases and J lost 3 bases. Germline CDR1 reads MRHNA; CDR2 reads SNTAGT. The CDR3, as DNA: TGTGCCAGCAGTCGGACAGGGGACACCGGGGAGCTGTTTTTT. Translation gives CASSRTGDTGELFF.

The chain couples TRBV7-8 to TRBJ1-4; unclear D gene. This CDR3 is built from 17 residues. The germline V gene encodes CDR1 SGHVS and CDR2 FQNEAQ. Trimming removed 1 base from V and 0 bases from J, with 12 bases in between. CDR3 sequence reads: CASSLDQARATNEKLFF. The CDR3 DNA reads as TGTGCCAGCAGCTTAGATCAGGCCCGAGCAACTAATGAAAAACTGTTTTTT. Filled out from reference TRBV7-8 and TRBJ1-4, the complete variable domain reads GAGVSQSPRYKVAKRGQDVALRCDPISGHVSLFWYQQALGQGPEFLTYFQNEAQLDKSGLPSDRFFAERPEGSVSTLKIQRTQQEDSAVYLCASSLDQARATNEKLFFGSGTQLSVL.

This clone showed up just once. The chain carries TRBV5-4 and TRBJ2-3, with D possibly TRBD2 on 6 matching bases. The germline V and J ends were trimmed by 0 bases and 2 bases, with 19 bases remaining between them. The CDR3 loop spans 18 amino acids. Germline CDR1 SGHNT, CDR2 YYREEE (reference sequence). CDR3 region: CASSLAVGLGGVTDTQYF. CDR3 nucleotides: TGTGCCAGCAGCTTGGCCGTTGGACTCGGGGGTGTCACAGATACGCAGTATTTT.

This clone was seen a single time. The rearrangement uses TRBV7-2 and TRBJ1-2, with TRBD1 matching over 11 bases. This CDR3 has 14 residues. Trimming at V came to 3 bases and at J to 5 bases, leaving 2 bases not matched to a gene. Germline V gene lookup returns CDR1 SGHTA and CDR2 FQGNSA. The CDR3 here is CASSFGTGGYGYTF. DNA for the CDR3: TGTGCCAGCAGCTTCGGGACAGGGGGATATGGCTACACCTTC. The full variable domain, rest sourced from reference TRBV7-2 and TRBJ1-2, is GAGVSQSPSNKVTEKGKDVELRCDPISGHTALYWYRQSLGQGLEFLIYFQGNSAPDKSGLPSDRFSAERTGGSVSTLTIQRTQQEDSAVYLCASSFGTGGYGYTFGSGTRLTVV.

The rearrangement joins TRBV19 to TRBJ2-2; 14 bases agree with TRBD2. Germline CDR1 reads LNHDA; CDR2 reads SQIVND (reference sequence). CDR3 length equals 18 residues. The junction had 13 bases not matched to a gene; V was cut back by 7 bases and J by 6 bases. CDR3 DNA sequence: TGTGCCAGTACCATAGGGGGACTAGCGGGGGCCCGCCCCGGGGAGCTGTTTTTT. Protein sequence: CASTIGGLAGARPGELFF.

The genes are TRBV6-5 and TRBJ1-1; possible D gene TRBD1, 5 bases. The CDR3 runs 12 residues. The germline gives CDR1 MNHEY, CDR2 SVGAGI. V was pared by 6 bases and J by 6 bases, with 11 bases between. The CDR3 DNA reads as TGTGCCAGCAGAACGGGGGGGGCTGAAGCTTTCTTT. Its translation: CASRTGGAEAFF.

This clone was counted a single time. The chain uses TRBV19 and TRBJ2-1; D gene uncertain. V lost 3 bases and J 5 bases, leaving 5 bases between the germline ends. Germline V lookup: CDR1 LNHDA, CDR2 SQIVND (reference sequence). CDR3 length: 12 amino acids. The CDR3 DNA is TGTGCCAGTAGTATCCTCGACAATGAGCAGTTCTTC. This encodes CASSILDNEQFF. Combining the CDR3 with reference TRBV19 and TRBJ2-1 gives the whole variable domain DGGITQSPKYLFRKEGQNVTLSCEQNLNHDAMYWYRQDPGQGLRLIYYSQIVNDFQKGDIAEGYSVSREKKESFPLTVTSAQKNPTAFYLCASSILDNEQFFGPGTRLTVL.

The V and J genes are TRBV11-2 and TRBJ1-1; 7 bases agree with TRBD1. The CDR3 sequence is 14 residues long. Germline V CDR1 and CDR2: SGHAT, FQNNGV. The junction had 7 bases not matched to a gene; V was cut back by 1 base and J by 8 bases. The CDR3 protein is CASSLGQTGHEAFF. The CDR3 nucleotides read TGTGCCAGCAGCTTAGGTCAGACAGGGCACGAAGCTTTCTTT.

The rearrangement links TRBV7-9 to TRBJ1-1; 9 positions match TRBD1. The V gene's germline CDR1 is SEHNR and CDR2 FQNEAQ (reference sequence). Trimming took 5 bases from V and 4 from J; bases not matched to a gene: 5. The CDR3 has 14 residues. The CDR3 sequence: CASSTGQGSTEAFF. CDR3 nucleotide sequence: TGTGCCAGCAGCACAGGACAGGGGAGCACTGAAGCTTTCTTT.

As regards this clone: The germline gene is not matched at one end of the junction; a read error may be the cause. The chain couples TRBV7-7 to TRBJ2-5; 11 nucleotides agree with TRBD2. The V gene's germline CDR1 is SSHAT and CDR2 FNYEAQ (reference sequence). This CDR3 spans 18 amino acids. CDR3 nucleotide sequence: TGTGCTAGCAGCGCATTTTTAACTAGCGGGAGTCTGGGAGAGACCCAGTACTTC. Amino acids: CASSAFLTSGSLGETQYF.

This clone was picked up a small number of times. The CDR3 protein is CASSEGDGGAGHEQFF. CDR3 DNA sequence: TGTGCCAGCAGTGAAGGTGACGGGGGGGCCGGCCATGAGCAGTTCTTC. The chain links TRBV2 to TRBJ2-1, with 8 bases fitting TRBD2. The CDR3 runs 16 residues. Germline lookup yields CDR1 SNHLY and CDR2 FYNNEI. V lost 1 base to trimming and J lost 8 bases; unmatched junction nucleotides: 10.

The CDR3 nucleotides read TGTGCCAGCAGCCCAGCACTCCTTGGGCAGTTCTTC. Its protein product is CASSPALLGQFF. The gene calls are TRBV7-2 and TRBJ2-1; D is uncertain. This CDR3 contains 12 residues. Germline V gene lookup returns CDR1 SGHTA and CDR2 FQGNSA. Deletions cut 5 bases from V and 12 bases from J, with 14 bases between.

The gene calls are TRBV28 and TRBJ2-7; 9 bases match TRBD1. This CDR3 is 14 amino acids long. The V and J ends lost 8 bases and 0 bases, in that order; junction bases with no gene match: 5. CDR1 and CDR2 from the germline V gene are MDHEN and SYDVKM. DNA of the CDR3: TGTGCCAGCCTCCGGGACAGGGCCTCCTACGAGCAGTACTTC. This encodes CASLRDRASYEQYF.

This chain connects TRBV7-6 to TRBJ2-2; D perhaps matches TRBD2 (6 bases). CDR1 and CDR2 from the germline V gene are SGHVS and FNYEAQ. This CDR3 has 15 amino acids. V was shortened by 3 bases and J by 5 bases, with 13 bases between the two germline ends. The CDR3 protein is CASSFRLVGTGELFF. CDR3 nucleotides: TGTGCCAGCAGCTTCCGACTAGTGGGGACCGGGGAGCTGTTTTTT. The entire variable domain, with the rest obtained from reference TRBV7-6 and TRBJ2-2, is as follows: GAGVSQSPRYKVTKRGQDVALRCDPISGHVSLYWYRQALGQGPEFLTYFNYEAQQDKSGLPNDRFSAERPEGSISTLTIQRTEQRDSAMYRCASSFRLVGTGELFFGEGSRLTVL.

The CDR3 protein is CASSGDQYEQYF. CDR3 sequence (DNA): TGTGCCAGCAGCGGGGACCAGTACGAGCAGTACTTC. The chain has TRBV7-9 and TRBJ2-7, with D perhaps matching TRBD1 or TRBD2 (5 bases each). The V end lost 5 bases, the J end lost 4 bases, and 9 bases lay between the germline ends. CDR1 and CDR2 (germline): SEHNR, FQNEAQ (reference sequence). The CDR3 spans 12 residues.

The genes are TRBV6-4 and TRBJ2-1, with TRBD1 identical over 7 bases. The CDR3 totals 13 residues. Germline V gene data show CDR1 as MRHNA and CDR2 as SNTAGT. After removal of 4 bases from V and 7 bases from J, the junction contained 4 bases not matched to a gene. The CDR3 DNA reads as TGTGCCAGCAGTGGGGACAGTTGGAATGAGCAGTTCTTC. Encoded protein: CASSGDSWNEQFF.

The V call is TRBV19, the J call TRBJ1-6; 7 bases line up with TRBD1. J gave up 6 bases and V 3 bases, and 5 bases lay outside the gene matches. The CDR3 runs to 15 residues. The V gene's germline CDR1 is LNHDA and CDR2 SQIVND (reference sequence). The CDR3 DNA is TGTGCCAGTAGTATTCCGGGGACAGTTAATTCACCCCTCCACTTT. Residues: CASSIPGTVNSPLHF.